These 18 T cell receptor beta chains were sequenced from one sample in a study of blood T cell repertoires in COVID-19. The protocol was immunoSEQ multiplex PCR, while the TCRdb copy is restricted to in-frame clones and leaves out a portion. The table has 80,000 to 100,000 clones, less than 90% seen once. Sequencing was performed on peripheral blood. The source of these receptors is a woman aged 80 or older with acute or convalescent COVID-19.

The sample holds one count of this clone. V and J are TRBV5-1 and TRBJ2-7; D ambiguous. CDR1 SGHRS and CDR2 YFSETQ come from the germline V gene. The CDR3 contains 14 residues. V was cut by 0 bases and J by 2 bases, with 9 bases left in between. The CDR3 region has the DNA TGCGCCAGCAGCTTGGATTCTCCCCCCTACGAGCAGTACTTC. Encoded protein: CASSLDSPPYEQYF. The whole variable domain, remainder taken from reference TRBV5-1 and TRBJ2-7, is KAGVTQTPRYLIKTRGQQVTLSCSPISGHRSVSWYQQTPGQGLQFLFEYFSETQRNKGNFPGRFSGRQFSNSRSEMNVSTLELGDSALYLCASSLDSPPYEQYFGPGTRLTVT.

In its sample, this clone was seen a few times. The gene calls are TRBV2 and TRBJ1-3; D remains unclear. From germline, CDR1 is SNHLY and CDR2 FYNNEI. The CDR3 length is 13 residues. V was cut by 7 bases and J by 0 bases, with 7 bases left in between. The CDR3 reads CASKRSSGNTIYF. The CDR3, as DNA: TGTGCCAGCAAAAGGAGCTCTGGAAACACCATATATTTT.

The chain recombines TRBV5-1 with TRBJ1-1, with D maybe TRBD1 (6 bases). The CDR3 loop spans 14 amino acids. Germline V gives CDR1 SGHRS, CDR2 YFSETQ. Trimming removed 4 bases at V and 4 bases at J, with 14 bases between. The CDR3 is CASSERTAPTEAFF. The CDR3 DNA sequence: TGCGCCAGCAGCGAAAGGACAGCACCCACTGAAGCTTTCTTT.

As regards this clone: Other DNA sequences in this sample translate to the same CDR3. The CDR3 nucleotides read TGCGCCAGCAGCCCTGGACAGGGGAATCAGCCCCAGCATTTT. This gives the protein CASSPGQGNQPQHF. The chain is built from TRBV5-1 and TRBJ1-5, with 9 bases lining up with TRBD1. The ends lost 4 bases at V and 4 bases at J; junction bases unmatched: 3. Germline V gene sequence: CDR1 SGHRS, CDR2 YFSETQ. This CDR3 is 14 amino acids long.

The chain uses TRBV9 and TRBJ2-2, with 11 positions matching TRBD2. J gave up 1 base and V 5 bases, and 1 base lay outside the gene matches. Germline V lookup: CDR1 SGDLS, CDR2 YYNGEE. CDR3 length: 15 amino acids. The CDR3, as DNA: TGTGCCAGCAGGACTAGCGGGGAGAACACCGGGGAGCTGTTTTTT. Protein product: CASRTSGENTGELFF.

There are a few counts of this clone. The chain joins TRBV18 to TRBJ1-5, with a possible D match to TRBD1 (5 bases). The CDR3 is made up of 15 amino acids. V lost 3 bases, J lost 7 bases, and 16 bases lay in between. Germline V CDR1 and CDR2: KGHSH, LQKENI. This CDR3 is CASSPGQGIGQPQHF. The CDR3 bases are TGTGCCAGCTCACCGGGGCAGGGAATTGGACAGCCCCAGCATTTT.

The J gene is TRBJ1-1, the V gene TRBV11-2; D gene ambiguous. Per germline, CDR1 SGHAT and CDR2 FQNNGV. V was shortened by 5 bases and J by 6 bases, with 10 bases between the two germline ends. The CDR3 is made up of 12 amino acids. The CDR3 protein is CASSTQYSEAFF. The CDR3 nucleotides read TGTGCCAGCAGCACACAGTACTCTGAAGCTTTCTTT.

The J gene is TRBJ1-5, the V gene TRBV19; TRBD1 matches at 10 bases. CDR3 length equals 17 residues. V shed 5 bases and J 6 bases; nucleotides not matched to a gene: 13. Per the germline V gene, CDR1 is LNHDA and CDR2 is SQIVND (reference sequence). CDR3 in amino acids: CASSVSKGQGYIQPQHF. The CDR3 nucleotides are TGTGCCAGTAGTGTTTCTAAGGGACAGGGGTATATTCAGCCCCAGCATTTT.

V usage is TRBV7-9 and J usage is TRBJ1-6, with 9 bases identical to TRBD1. Unmatched junction bases numbered 4, after V lost 2 bases and J lost 8 bases. Germline V gene lookup returns CDR1 SEHNR and CDR2 FQNEAQ (reference sequence). This CDR3 region has 15 residues. The CDR3 reads CASSLWGDRDSPLHF. CDR3 nucleotide sequence: TGTGCCAGCAGCTTATGGGGGGACAGGGATTCACCCCTCCACTTT. The whole variable domain, remainder taken from reference TRBV7-9 and TRBJ1-6, is DTGVSQNPRHKITKRGQNVTFRCDPISEHNRLYWYRQTLGQGPEFLTYFQNEAQLEKSRLLSDRFSAERPKGSFSTLEIQRTEQGDSAMYLCASSLWGDRDSPLHFGNGTRLTVT.

A word on this clone: Sequence at one end of the junction differs from germline and may be a read error. This chain joins TRBV7-7 and TRBJ2-5; 7 bases are a match to TRBD2. Germline CDR1 SSHAT, CDR2 FNYEAQ (reference sequence). CDR3 length: 14 amino acids. CDR3 nucleotides: TGTGCTAGCAGCTTGGCGGGGGTCCAAGAGACCCAGTACTTC. It codes for CASSLAGVQETQYF.

V gene TRBV5-1 combines with J gene TRBJ2-7, with 10 bases matching TRBD2. The V and J ends lost 0 bases and 1 base, in that order; junction bases with no gene match: 4. The CDR3 has 16 residues. Germline V gene lookup returns CDR1 SGHRS and CDR2 YFSETQ. The CDR3 sequence: CASSLVLAGPSYEQYF. CDR3 sequence (DNA): TGCGCCAGCAGCTTGGTACTAGCGGGGCCGTCCTACGAGCAGTACTTC.

The chain recombines TRBV4-1 with TRBJ1-6; TRBD1 matches 10 bases. V shed 4 bases, J shed 10 bases, and the junction held 7 bases outside the gene matches. The germline gives CDR1 MGHRA, CDR2 YSYEKL. This CDR3 is 15 amino acids long. The CDR3 region is CASSPGQGMGSPLHF. DNA for the CDR3: TGCGCCAGCAGCCCGGGACAGGGGATGGGATCACCCCTCCACTTT.

This clone came up a few times. The chain employs TRBV19 and TRBJ2-7; 7 nucleotides match TRBD1. This CDR3 has 13 amino acids. With 4 bases clipped from V and 2 bases from J, the junction kept 2 bases outside the gene matches. Germline V gives CDR1 LNHDA, CDR2 SQIVND (reference sequence). This CDR3 is CASSRQGAYEQYF. DNA for the CDR3: TGTGCCAGTAGTAGGCAGGGGGCCTACGAGCAGTACTTC.

Regarding this clone: The sample contains more than one DNA sequence encoding this CDR3. The rearrangement uses TRBV12-3 or TRBV12-4 and TRBJ2-1; D is unclear. The CDR3 consists of 11 residues. Trimming took off 3 bases at V and 7 bases at J, with 4 bases between the two ends. The CDR3 DNA follows: TGTGCCAGCAGTTTGAGGAATGAGCAGTTCTTC. Protein product: CASSLRNEQFF.

The chain carries TRBV3-1 (or the pseudogene TRBV3-2) and TRBJ2-1; D might be TRBD2 (6 bases). The CDR3 runs to 16 residues. The ends were cut back, 0 bases at V and 5 bases at J, with 14 bases in the middle. CDR1 and CDR2 from the germline V gene are LGHDT and YNNKEL (reference sequence). This CDR3 is CASSQDWRSSDNEQFF. The CDR3 coding sequence is TGTGCCAGCAGCCAAGATTGGCGGTCTAGCGACAATGAGCAGTTCTTC.

This rearrangement joins TRBV7-9 to TRBJ2-1; D might be TRBD2 (7 bases). This CDR3 is 16 amino acids long. Trimming stripped 1 base from V and 7 bases from J, with 17 bases between. CDR1 and CDR2 (germline): SEHNR, FQNEAQ (reference sequence). CDR3 bases: TGTGCCAGCAGCTTAGAAGGGGGGGCGGTCGAGAATGAGCAGTTCTTC. Translated: CASSLEGGAVENEQFF.

The CDR3 sequence: CASSTEGQPQHF. Written as DNA, the CDR3 is TGTGCCAGCAGCACGGAGGGTCAGCCCCAGCATTTT. This sequence joins TRBV2 and TRBJ1-5, with D unresolved. The CDR3 length is 12 residues. In germline, CDR1 is SNHLY, CDR2 FYNNEI. With 6 bases removed from V and 6 bases from J, the gap between germline ends came to 9 bases.

This clone was picked up one time. V gene TRBV5-4 combines with J gene TRBJ2-7, with D maybe TRBD1 (6 bases). Trimming pared 7 bases from V and 5 bases from J, leaving 16 bases between. Per the germline V gene, CDR1 is SGHNT and CDR2 is YYREEE (reference sequence). This CDR3 region has 13 residues. The CDR3 sequence is CASSRQAVHEQYF. The CDR3 bases are TGTGCCAGCTCAAGACAGGCCGTCCACGAGCAGTACTTC.